Presented here are 10 T cell receptor beta chains from one specimen sequenced in a study of blood T cell repertoires in COVID-19. Assay used: immunoSEQ multiplex PCR; TCRdb lists only in-frame clones, some missing. In the table there are approximately 200,000 clones, around nine tenths of which are singletons. Specimen: peripheral blood. The receptors were gathered from a woman in her sixties with acute or convalescent COVID-19.

The chain combines TRBV10-1 with TRBJ2-1; 10 bases are a match to TRBD2. Germline CDR1 reads WNHNN; CDR2 reads SYGVQD (reference sequence). The CDR3 sequence is 15 residues long. The V segment lost 3 bases and the J segment 7 bases; nucleotides outside the gene matches: 6. The CDR3, as DNA: TGCGCCAGCAGTGAACCGGGACTAGCGAGGAATGAGCAGTTCTTC. Its translation is CASSEPGLARNEQFF.

The chain joins TRBV11-2 to TRBJ2-3; 10 nucleotides line up with TRBD1. CDR1 and CDR2 from the germline V gene are SGHAT and FQNNGV. CDR3 size: 15 residues. The junction had 1 base not matched to a gene; V was cut back by 3 bases and J by 1 base. CDR3 nucleotides: TGTGCCAGCAGCTTCGGACAGGGGGGCACAGATACGCAGTATTTT. Protein sequence: CASSFGQGGTDTQYF.

The V gene is TRBV7-2, the J gene TRBJ1-1, with 7 bases that match TRBD1. V shed 5 bases and J 0 bases; nucleotides not matched to a gene: 9. The CDR3 spans 16 residues. Germline CDR1 and CDR2: SGHTA and FQGNSA. CDR3 sequence (DNA): TGTGCCAGCAGCCCCTGGGACAGACGAATGAACACTGAAGCTTTCTTT. Its translation: CASSPWDRRMNTEAFF.

The chain joins TRBV15 to TRBJ1-1; no clear D. The germline CDR1 and CDR2 sequences are LNHNV and YYDKDF (reference sequence). The CDR3 loop spans 14 amino acids. Trimming took off 1 base at V and 3 bases at J, with 9 bases between the two ends. Written as DNA, the CDR3 is TGTGCCACCAGCAGAGGCCCCTCGGACACTGAAGCTTTCTTT. Protein: CATSRGPSDTEAFF.

Comments on this clone: At one boundary the junction diverges from the germline segment, which might be a read error. J is TRBJ1-4 and V is TRBV20-1; D unclear. Per the germline V gene, CDR1 is DFQATT and CDR2 is SNEGSKA (reference sequence). The CDR3 spans 11 residues. In nucleotides, the CDR3 is TGCAGTGCTAGTACTAGTGAAAAACTGTTTTTT. Protein product: CSASTSEKLFF.

The chain employs TRBV5-4 and TRBJ1-3; D is ambiguous. CDR3 length: 14 residues. Trimming shortened V by 4 bases and J by 2 bases, and 10 bases separated the two germline ends. The germline V gene encodes CDR1 SGHNT and CDR2 YYREEE (reference sequence). CDR3 loop: CASSLPGAGNTIYF. In DNA, the CDR3 is TGTGCCAGCAGCCTCCCCGGGGCTGGAAACACCATATATTTT.

V is TRBV7-9 and J is TRBJ1-4; 8 bases align to TRBD1. J lost 8 bases, V lost 1 base, and 6 bases had no gene match. The germline V gene encodes CDR1 SEHNR and CDR2 FQNEAQ (reference sequence). CDR3 length: 15 residues. The chain's CDR3 is CASSLGGQVGEKLFF. The CDR3 DNA sequence: TGTGCCAGCAGCTTAGGGGGACAGGTTGGAGAAAAACTGTTTTTT.

The chain employs TRBV6-1 and TRBJ1-1, with a weak D call TRBD1 (5 bases). V lost 2 bases, J lost 0 bases, and 10 bases lay in between. Germline-derived CDR1 and CDR2 are MNHNS and SASEGT. There are 15 residues in the CDR3. CDR3 in amino acids: CASSEKGPMNTEAFF. In DNA, the CDR3 is TGTGCCAGCAGTGAAAAGGGGCCGATGAACACTGAAGCTTTCTTT.

This chain joins TRBV9 and TRBJ1-1, with 8 nucleotides matching TRBD1. Looked up from germline, CDR1 is SGDLS and CDR2 is YYNGEE. J was trimmed by 4 bases and V by 4 bases; bases with no gene match: 6. The CDR3 totals 14 residues. The CDR3: CASSQTTGGTEAFF. Written as DNA, the CDR3 is TGTGCCAGCAGCCAAACCACAGGGGGCACTGAAGCTTTCTTT.

The chain uses TRBV5-6 and TRBJ1-1, with 8 bases that match TRBD1. The CDR3 extends over 15 amino acids. V trimming: 5 bases; J trimming: 4 bases; junction bases outside the gene matches: 10. The germline V gene has CDR1 SGHDT and CDR2 YYEEEE. CDR3 sequence reads: CASSFDRGGGTEAFF. CDR3 coding DNA: TGTGCCAGCAGTTTCGACAGGGGCGGGGGCACTGAAGCTTTCTTT.